This TCR beta chain was observed in a study of OX40 agonist ivuxolimab in advanced cancers. Whole-study findings and limits: Dose levels from 0.1 to 3.0 mg/kg saw CD4+ and CD8+ blood T cells expand clonally by week 6. In the 0.1-3.0 mg/kg groups, partial responders showed among the lowest expansion.

About this clone itself: Its antigen is still unknown.

Patients with a history of autoimmune disease or on systemic immunosuppression were excluded. The CDR3 is 15 amino acids. Germline V gene sequence: CDR1 MNHNY, CDR2 SVGAGI (reference sequence). Generated by immunoSEQ multiplex PCR, the TCRdb table keeps only in-frame clones and is missing some. The data contain about 62,000 clones, 84% of them seen just once; the ten biggest clones take up roughly 2.4%. Specimen: CD4+ or CD8+ T cells sorted from blood, collected in a trial of the OX40 agonist ivuxolimab. J is TRBJ2-1 and V is TRBV6-6; D uncertain. The receptor comes from an adult with an advanced solid tumor such as melanoma, head and neck, liver or kidney cancer. Written as DNA, the CDR3 is TGTGCGTCAAATGCCGGAGTGAGCTCCTACAATGAGCAGTTCTTC. This sequence encodes CASNAGVSSYNEQFF.